This T cell receptor beta chain was retrieved from a study of neurological immune-mediated disorders (dated by TCRdb to about 2019). Concerning the study at large: Among the roughly 35 multiple sclerosis patients, roughly 31 had relapsing-remitting MS and 3 had secondary progressive MS. Peripheral blood TCR-beta repertoires from patients with HTLV-I-associated myelopathy (HAM/TSP), patients with multiple sclerosis, and healthy controls were compared in the study using UMI-based sequencing. Alongside PBMC samples, the set of 106 TCR-beta libraries contained longitudinal samples, technical triplicates, and paired CD4+ and CD8+ T-cell subsets that had been sorted. The cohort was made up of 60 to 75 subjects, consisting of about 15 HAM/TSP patients, 34 multiple sclerosis patients and about 20 healthy controls. General conclusions and limits of the study: TCR clonal expansion was highest in HAM/TSP patients and lowest in MS patients, with MS patients falling below even healthy controls. Across subjects, expanded clones never shared an identical CDR3 amino acid sequence, which suggests that the TCR-beta repertoires in every group were private. Phylogenetic analysis grouped repertoires from 18 of 34 MS patients into a cluster of related CDR3 sequences, suggesting a possible repertoire-level signature. No clinical or MRI features were associated with the MS cluster, and the authors said that larger cohorts are needed.

In its sample, this clonotype was seen many times. The target of this receptor is not known. Qualities for individual bases were not recorded, and no much larger clone is one base off. To synthesize cDNA, template-switch 5'RACE was performed with a primer carrying a 10-nucleotide random unique molecular identifier so that each TCR transcript was tagged. Over 170 million TCR-beta sequences, covering 15-18 subjects, were produced in each sequencing run. The RNeasy kit was used for extraction of total RNA. Using the KAPA Real-time Library Amplification kit, TCR-beta VDJ regions were amplified with primers for the TCR constant region and the 5'RACE anchor. Sample indexes and Illumina adaptors were added in a first PCR, after which library yield was increased in a second PCR. The roughly 650 bp TCR product was size-selected on a 2% E-gel SizeSelection system after Ampure bead purification. Before pooling, libraries had their quality checked on a Bioanalyzer, their concentration measured with Qubit, and their quantity determined with the Kapa Library Quantification kit. Paired-end 2 x 150 bp sequencing of the libraries was performed on an Illumina HiSeq 2500. To increase sequence diversity, roughly 24-30% phiX was spiked into each library pool. Processing in the source paper ran as follows. Quality-filtered reads were processed with the UMI-based MiGEC pipeline, and over 90% of raw TCR sequences were removed by the MiGEC pipeline during error correction. VDJ genes were aligned to IMGT germline references, and each clonotype was defined by a unique CDR3 amino acid sequence together with V-J genes. Clonal expansion, Shannon diversity and CDR3 relatedness (CalcPairwiseDistances, ClusterSamples) were evaluated with VDJtools, and phylogenetic trees were built with CLCbio workbench. Using coefficient-of-variation modelling across technical triplicates, the study counted a clone as expanded if it had at least 8 unique UMIs. Using fastp at Q25 and MiXCR, TCRdb reprocessed the public reads and kept productive beta chains. Each entry merges the rows of one CDR3 protein and shows their most common DNA and genes. TCRdb assigned the V and J calls; the authors' analysis was not used. The sample table shows tens of thousands of distinct CDR3 sequences, and approximately 4.6% are seen once. Of the sample, roughly 2.4% is held by the ten largest clones.

For unsorted PBMC libraries, 2 million PBMCs were used after storage in RNAlater at -80 degrees C until RNA extraction. The multiple sclerosis patients were enrolled in a US clinical protocol that used magnetic resonance imaging to evaluate disease progression. Peripheral blood was subjected to Ficoll-Hypaque density gradient centrifugation to isolate PBMCs, which were then cryopreserved in liquid nitrogen. V gives up 4 bases and J gives up 5 bases, and the segment between their germline ends measures 5 bases. The CDR3 numbers 12 residues from cysteine through phenylalanine. The only DNA kept is the CDR3, 36 bases in frame from the first base. CDR1 and CDR2, looked up from the germline V gene, are SGHDN and FVKESK.

The sequence is built from TRBV14 and TRBJ2-2; confidence is insufficient to name the D gene. The receptor comes from a woman aged 70 to 79 with multiple sclerosis. What was sequenced was PBMCs. The bases are TGTGCCAGCAGCCTAGTAACCGGGGAGCTGTTTTTT. The translation is CASSLVTGELFF.